The next 13 T cell receptor beta chains were all read from a single sample in a study of cytomegalovirus exposure and HLA in healthy donors. The study ran its PCR with 60 Vbeta and 13 Jbeta primers. Produced via immunoSEQ multiplex PCR; TCRdb's table is partial and in-frame only. The sample comprises 200,000 or so clones, around 85% of which are singletons, and roughly 6.3% rests with the top ten. Specimen: PBMCs. The receptors derive from a man aged 40-49 years in good health and CMV-seropositive.

The genes are TRBV5-4 and TRBJ2-2; D is uncertain. The germline V gene has CDR1 SGHNT and CDR2 YYREEE (reference sequence). CDR3 length: 13 residues. V gave up 1 base and J gave up 3 bases, with 4 bases separating them. DNA of the CDR3: TGTGCCAGCAGCTTGCTTGACACCGGGGAGCTGTTTTTT. It yields the protein CASSLLDTGELFF. Together with reference TRBV5-4 and TRBJ2-2, the CDR3 gives the full variable domain: ETGVTQSPTHLIKTRGQQVTLRCSSQSGHNTVSWYQQALGQGPQFIFQYYREEENGRGNFPPRFSGLQFPNYSSELNVNALELDDSALYLCASSLLDTGELFFGEGSRLTVL.

The chain carries TRBV19 and TRBJ2-5, with 10 bases aligning to TRBD1. Trimming cost V 4 bases and J 5 bases; bases outside gene matches: 10. The CDR3 extends over 16 amino acids. Germline V gene lookup returns CDR1 LNHDA and CDR2 SQIVND (reference sequence). The CDR3 reads CASSRGQGISMETQYF. The CDR3 DNA is TGTGCCAGTAGTAGGGGACAGGGGATATCTATGGAGACCCAGTACTTC.

J is TRBJ2-3 and V is TRBV18, with 9 bases that match TRBD1. V lost 4 bases to trimming and J lost 4 bases; unmatched junction nucleotides: 3. Germline values: CDR1 KGHSH, CDR2 LQKENI. The CDR3 totals 14 residues. The CDR3 is CASSLRDRADTQYF. CDR3 in DNA: TGTGCCAGCTCACTCCGGGACAGGGCAGATACGCAGTATTTT. The entire variable domain, with the rest obtained from reference TRBV18 and TRBJ2-3, is as follows: NAGVMQNPRHLVRRRGQEARLRCSPMKGHSHVYWYRQLPEEGLKFMVYLQKENIIDESGMPKERFSAEFPKEGPSILRIQQVVRGDSAAYFCASSLRDRADTQYFGPGTRLTVL.

The chain couples TRBV2 to TRBJ2-7; 9 bases map to TRBD2. CDR3 length: 14 residues. V shed 0 bases and J 6 bases; nucleotides not matched to a gene: 3. Germline CDR1 reads SNHLY; CDR2 reads FYNNEI. Here the CDR3 reads CASSEALAGSEQYF. The CDR3 DNA reads as TGTGCCAGCAGTGAAGCTCTAGCGGGGAGCGAGCAGTACTTC.

The V gene is TRBV29-1, the J gene TRBJ2-1; 8 bases agree with TRBD2. This CDR3 has 12 amino acids. Germline V gives CDR1 SQVTM, CDR2 ANQGSEA. Trimming removed 6 bases from V and 6 bases from J; junction bases left unmatched: 4. The CDR3 here is CSVAGVLNEQFF. CDR3 nucleotide sequence: TGCAGCGTAGCGGGGGTTCTCAATGAGCAGTTCTTC.

The chain joins TRBV28 to TRBJ1-2, with TRBD1 matching 9 bases. The V and J ends lost 4 bases and 1 base, in that order; junction bases with no gene match: 1. The CDR3 consists of 14 residues. Germline V lookup: CDR1 MDHEN, CDR2 SYDVKM. The CDR3: CASSSDRGNYGYTF. DNA for the CDR3: TGTGCCAGCAGTTCGGACAGGGGTAACTATGGCTACACCTTC.

The CDR3 spells CASSPLGGATNEKLFF. The DNA for the CDR3 is TGTGCCAGCTCACCGCTCGGGGGGGCAACTAATGAAAAACTGTTTTTT. This sequence joins TRBV18 and TRBJ1-4, with D possibly matching TRBD1 (5 bases). With 3 bases removed from V and 0 bases from J, the gap between germline ends came to 11 bases. Germline values: CDR1 KGHSH, CDR2 LQKENI. The CDR3 covers 16 residues.

Note on this clone: Other DNA sequences in the sample encode the same CDR3. The chain combines TRBV6-4 with TRBJ2-1, with 8 bases matching TRBD2. CDR3 size: 15 residues. Losses at the gene ends were 8 bases for V and 0 bases for J; bases not matched to a gene: 6. Germline assignment: CDR1 MRHNA and CDR2 SNTAGT. The CDR3 DNA reads as TGTGCCAGCTCGCCCGGGGGGGGCTCCTACAATGAGCAGTTCTTC. This sequence encodes CASSPGGGSYNEQFF.

This clone was seen only once. This sequence joins TRBV9 and TRBJ2-1, with 9 bases fitting TRBD2. Germline V lookup: CDR1 SGDLS, CDR2 YYNGEE. The CDR3 is made up of 15 amino acids. V gave up 4 bases and J gave up 10 bases; unmatched junction bases: 12. The CDR3 nucleotides read TGTGCCAGCAGCACACCAGAAGCGGGGGGTCCAGAGCAGTTCTTC. This encodes CASSTPEAGGPEQFF.

The rearrangement joins TRBV6-1 to TRBJ2-7; D is ambiguous. CDR3 length: 13 residues. Per germline, CDR1 MNHNS and CDR2 SASEGT. V was shortened by 3 bases and J by 1 base, with 7 bases between the two germline ends. CDR3 in amino acids: CASSEGRSYEQYF. The CDR3 DNA is TGTGCCAGCAGTGAGGGCAGATCCTACGAGCAGTACTTC.

The CDR3 bases are TGTGCCAGCAGTTACTTCGGGACCCAGTACTTC. This codes for CASSYFGTQYF. The rearrangement links TRBV6-5 to TRBJ2-5; D remains unclear. V lost 1 base to trimming and J lost 7 bases, with 4 bases between them. This CDR3 region has 11 residues. Germline V gene data show CDR1 as MNHEY and CDR2 as SVGAGI.

This chain joins TRBV11-3 and TRBJ2-5, with a weak D call TRBD2 (5 bases). The germline CDR1 and CDR2 sequences are SGHNT and YENEEA. CDR3 length equals 14 residues. The V gene lost 6 bases and the J gene lost 2 bases, with 13 bases spanning the gap. CDR3 in DNA: TGTGCCAGCAGTCAAGCCGGGATACAAGAGACCCAGTACTTC. This encodes CASSQAGIQETQYF.

The rearrangement uses TRBV9 and TRBJ1-2, with D possibly TRBD1 on 6 matching bases. Germline V CDR1 and CDR2: SGDLS, YYNGEE. The V gene lost 0 bases and the J gene lost 7 bases, with 7 bases spanning the gap. The CDR3 spans 12 residues. The CDR3 nucleotides read TGTGCCAGCAGCGTAGAACAGGGTGGCTACACCTTC. Its protein is CASSVEQGGYTF.